This TCR beta chain was observed in a study of blood T cell repertoires in COVID-19. The V end was cut by 4 bases, the J end by 5 bases, with 18 bases between. The CDR3 length is 15 residues. Per the germline V gene, CDR1 is SGHNT and CDR2 is YYREEE (reference sequence). This clone was detected a few times. As originally analysed: Reference gene primers were amplified, and this amplification served to estimate nucleated cell counts. Libraries were prepared by immunoSEQ multiplex PCR; TCRdb keeps only in-frame clonotypes and omits some of them. V and J calls plus clone size are reproduced from that table; the DNA served to infer D and trimming. The sample carries about 110,000 clones, around 90% recorded once.

Specimen: peripheral blood. V is TRBV5-4 and J is TRBJ1-1; D may be TRBD1 (5 bases). The TCR originated in a human donor in a cohort sampled during active COVID-19. The CDR3 loop is CASSPQGLSWTEAFF. CDR3 coding DNA: TGTGCCAGCAGCCCCCAGGGCCTCTCTTGGACTGAAGCTTTCTTT.